The rows below give T cell receptor beta chains drawn from one sample of a study of T cells in localized non-small cell lung cancer. Clones were sequenced by immunoSEQ multiplex PCR, and TCRdb holds only the in-frame ones, with some missing. Altogether more than 20,000 clones are present, less than 90% being singletons, with the ten largest covering 13% to 15%. The sequencing used peripheral blood, collected before any cancer treatment. The receptors were gathered from an older female donor with stage I lung adenocarcinoma. Both conserved end residues are part of each CDR3. A D gene is named only where the DNA matches it firmly. Clone size is not always given. Where it is, it says once, few, many or a class for expanded clones.

TRBV5-6	TRBJ1-2	NA	NA	CASSLETYGYTF	TGTGCCAGCAGCTTGGAGACCTATGGCTACACCTTC
TRBV6-1	TRBJ2-2	few	NA	CASSSWGTNTGELFF	TGTGCCAGCAGTTCATGGGGGACGAACACCGGGGAGCTGTTTTTT
TRBV5-5	TRBJ2-3	once	NA	CASSAILGTADTQYF	TGTGCCAGCAGCGCTATCCTAGGTACGGCGGATACGCAGTATTTT
TRBV6-1	TRBJ1-2	NA	NA	CASSPGRDYGYTF	TGTGCCAGCAGTCCAGGGAGAGATTATGGCTACACCTTC
TRBV7-9	TRBJ2-5	NA	TRBD1	CASSLAGTGVGETQYF	TGTGCCAGCAGCTTAGCCGGGACAGGGGTCGGGGAGACCCAGTACTTC
TRBV7-2	TRBJ2-7	NA	NA	CASSFGTLGSYEQYF	TGTGCCAGCAGCTTTGGGACCTTAGGCTCCTACGAGCAGTACTTC
TRBV5-5	TRBJ2-7	few	TRBD2	CASSLERGSNYEQYF	TGTGCCAGCAGCTTGGAGCGGGGAAGTAACTACGAGCAGTACTTC
TRBV28	TRBJ1-1	NA	NA	CASRDTEAFF	TGTGCCAGCAGGGACACTGAAGCTTTCTTT
TRBV6-4	TRBJ2-3	NA	NA	CASSDSPTASTDTQYF	TGTGCCAGCAGTGACTCCCCGACAGCTAGCACAGATACGCAGTATTTT
TRBV12-5	TRBJ2-5	once	NA	CASGFGLGLQETQYF	TGTGCTAGTGGTTTTGGCCTCGGACTTCAAGAGACCCAGTACTTC
TRBV7-8	TRBJ2-7	once	NA	CASSPLRGPKYEQYF	TGTGCCAGCAGCCCTCTCAGGGGACCAAAGTACGAGCAGTACTTC
TRBV5-5	TRBJ2-7	NA	NA	CASSYWESVYEQYF	TGTGCCAGCAGCTACTGGGAGAGTGTCTACGAGCAGTACTTC
TRBV5-4	TRBJ1-1	few	NA	CASSDQGGYTEAFF	TGTGCCAGCAGCGATCAGGGTGGCTACACTGAAGCTTTCTTT
TRBV5-6	TRBJ2-2	NA	NA	CASSWTGGGLNTGELFF	TGTGCCAGCAGCTGGACTGGCGGGGGCCTGAACACCGGGGAGCTGTTTTTT
TRBV6-5	TRBJ2-7	once	NA	CASSISRAGAYEQYF	TGTGCCAGCAGCATATCGAGGGCAGGAGCCTACGAGCAGTACTTC
TRBV13	TRBJ2-7	NA	NA	CASSQGLDNYEQYF	TGCGCCAGCAGCCAGGGACTGGACAATTACGAGCAGTACTTC
TRBV7-8	TRBJ2-7	NA	TRBD2	CASSPAGTSRTYEQYF	TGTGCCAGCAGCCCCGCCGGGACTAGCCGAACCTACGAGCAGTACTTC
TRBV4-2	TRBJ1-3	NA	TRBD1	CASSQEGRGRGNTIYF	TGTGCCAGCAGCCAAGAAGGCAGGGGGCGCGGAAACACCATATATTTT
TRBV4-2	TRBJ1-2	NA	TRBD1	CASSQVRGQGDGYTF	TGTGCCAGCAGCCAAGTAAGGGGGCAGGGGGATGGCTACACCTTC
TRBV30	TRBJ2-7	NA	NA	CAWIPTRSPYEQYF	TGTGCCTGGATACCCACCCGGAGTCCCTACGAGCAGTACTTC
TRBV5-1	TRBJ2-2	NA	TRBD1	CASSVTGGDGELFF	TGCGCCAGCAGTGTGACAGGGGGCGACGGGGAGCTGTTTTTT
TRBV7-3	TRBJ2-2	NA	TRBD1	CASSPRTGGGQNTGELFF	TGTGCCAGCAGCCCTCGGACAGGGGGCGGACAGAACACCGGGGAGCTGTTTTTT
TRBV13	TRBJ2-5	NA	NA	CASSLNREVEETQYF	TGTGCCAGCAGCTTAAACAGGGAAGTCGAAGAGACCCAGTACTTC
TRBV6-5	TRBJ1-1	NA	NA	CASSRRATEAFF	TGTGCCAGCAGTCGTAGGGCCACTGAAGCTTTCTTT
TRBV5-1	TRBJ1-1	NA	NA	CASSRGPSGGWGTEAFF	TGCGCCAGCAGCAGAGGACCCTCTGGGGGGTGGGGAACTGAAGCTTTCTTT
TRBV5-8	TRBJ1-1	NA	NA	CASSFMAGAGYTEAFF	TGTGCCAGCAGCTTCATGGCAGGGGCCGGGTACACTGAAGCTTTCTTT
TRBV6-5	TRBJ1-1	NA	TRBD1	CASSYRDRMNTEAFF	TGTGCCAGCAGTTACCGGGACAGGATGAACACTGAAGCTTTCTTT
TRBV27	TRBJ1-1	once	NA	CASMEIGGHAEAFF	TGTGCCAGCATGGAAATAGGGGGACACGCTGAAGCTTTCTTT
TRBV28	TRBJ2-1	NA	TRBD2	CASSLSREGLDEQFF	TGTGCCAGCAGTTTATCACGGGAGGGCCTCGATGAGCAGTTCTTC
TRBV30	TRBJ2-6	once	TRBD1	CAWEKRDRVLGANVLTF	TGTGCCTGGGAGAAGAGGGACAGGGTCCTTGGGGCCAACGTCCTGACTTTC
TRBV11-3	TRBJ1-3	once	NA	CASSAGTAPSGNTIYF	TGTGCCAGCAGCGCCGGGACTGCCCCCTCTGGAAACACCATATATTTT
TRBV11-3	TRBJ2-7	NA	TRBD1	CASSLPSDRATYEQYF	TGTGCCAGCAGCTTACCCTCTGACAGGGCTACCTACGAGCAGTACTTC
TRBV30	TRBJ1-2	NA	NA	CAWSRGELFYGYTF	TGTGCCTGGAGTCGGGGGGAGCTCTTCTATGGCTACACCTTC
TRBV14	TRBJ2-7	NA	NA	CASSLGGGFEQYF	TGTGCCAGCAGCCTCGGTGGGGGGTTCGAGCAGTACTTC
TRBV27	TRBJ2-5	NA	TRBD2	CASRETSGPVYF	TGTGCCAGCAGAGAGACTAGCGGGCCGGTGTACTTC
TRBV15	TRBJ2-1	NA	TRBD2	CATSRDPWASGGQEQFF	TGTGCCACCAGCAGAGATCCATGGGCTAGCGGGGGTCAGGAGCAGTTCTTC
TRBV5-1	TRBJ2-7	NA	TRBD1	CASRTGGSSYEQYF	TGCGCCAGCAGGACAGGGGGCTCTAGCTACGAGCAGTACTTC
TRBV5-8	TRBJ1-5	NA	TRBD1	CASSPSAGGNSNQPQHF	TGTGCCAGCAGCCCATCTGCAGGGGGTAATAGCAATCAGCCCCAGCATTTT
TRBV7-9	TRBJ1-4	NA	TRBD1	CASSLGGDSNEKLFF	TGTGCCAGCAGCTTAGGAGGGGACAGTAATGAAAAACTGTTTTTT
TRBV19	TRBJ1-5	NA	NA	CASSIQGITGSQPQHF	TGTGCCAGTAGTATACAGGGAATAACCGGCTCCCAGCCCCAGCATTTT
TRBV5-1	TRBJ2-5	once	NA	CASSLGSGNQETQYF	TGCGCCAGCAGCCTCGGGTCCGGAAACCAAGAGACCCAGTACTTC
TRBV19	TRBJ1-1	NA	TRBD1	CASSSLPGQKYNTEAFF	TGTGCCAGTAGTTCGTTACCGGGACAGAAGTATAACACTGAAGCTTTCTTT
TRBV7-2	TRBJ1-2	NA	TRBD1	CASSQGAGTGSYGYTF	TGTGCCAGCAGCCAGGGGGCGGGGACAGGTAGCTATGGCTACACCTTC
TRBV11-2	TRBJ1-2	NA	NA	CASSPDGGKANYGYTF	TGTGCCAGCAGCCCCGATGGGGGAAAAGCTAACTATGGCTACACCTTC
TRBV5-1	TRBJ1-3	once	NA	CASSLDSFGSGNTIYF	TGCGCCAGCAGCTTGGATTCATTCGGCTCTGGAAACACCATATATTTT
TRBV9	TRBJ2-2	NA	TRBD2	CASSVGSGVSGELFF	TGTGCCAGCAGCGTAGGTAGCGGGGTCTCCGGGGAGCTGTTTTTT
TRBV10-3	TRBJ2-5	NA	NA	CAISEVQETQYF	TGTGCCATCAGCGAGGTCCAAGAGACCCAGTACTTC
TRBV6-5	TRBJ1-2	NA	TRBD1	CASSYSTGIYGYTF	TGTGCCAGCAGTTACTCGACAGGGATCTATGGCTACACCTTC
TRBV10-2	TRBJ2-3	few	TRBD2	CASSAVGLAGGVDTDTQYF	TGCGCCAGCAGTGCCGTGGGACTAGCGGGGGGTGTGGACACAGATACGCAGTATTTT
TRBV19	TRBJ2-7	once	TRBD1	CASSTGAWYEQYF	TGTGCCAGTAGCACAGGGGCTTGGTACGAGCAGTACTTC
TRBV19	TRBJ2-7	NA	NA	CASSTSPGTSYEQYF	TGTGCCAGTAGTACCTCGCCAGGGACCTCCTACGAGCAGTACTTC
TRBV30	TRBJ1-6	NA	NA	CAWSVQDEPYNSPLHF	TGTGCCTGGAGTGTACAAGACGAGCCCTATAATTCACCCCTCCACTTT
TRBV5-1	TRBJ2-1	once	TRBD2	CASSLGLAGVAYNEQFF	TGCGCCAGCAGCTTAGGACTAGCGGGAGTGGCCTACAATGAGCAGTTCTTC
TRBV19	TRBJ2-6	NA	NA	CASSIVSSGANVLTF	TGTGCCAGTAGTATTGTCAGCTCTGGGGCCAACGTCCTGACTTTC
TRBV5-1	TRBJ1-1	NA	NA	CASSLDLVQGRGAFF	TGCGCCAGCAGCTTGGATCTGGTCCAGGGCAGGGGAGCTTTCTTT
TRBV6-4	TRBJ2-3	NA	TRBD1	CASSIEPGQGGTQYF	TGTGCCAGCAGTATAGAACCGGGACAGGGGGGTACGCAGTATTTT
TRBV4-2	TRBJ2-2	NA	NA	CASSLAGLRLANTGELFF	TGTGCCAGCAGCTTGGCAGGCCTCCGGCTAGCGAACACCGGGGAGCTGTTTTTT
TRBV7-9	TRBJ2-1	NA	NA	CASSLAGQNNEQFF	TGTGCCAGCAGCTTAGCAGGACAGAACAATGAGCAGTTCTTC
TRBV7-6	TRBJ1-3	NA	NA	CASSMSRRVSGNTIYF	TGTGCCAGCAGCATGAGCAGGAGGGTGTCTGGAAACACCATATATTTT